This T cell receptor beta chain comes out of a study of cytomegalovirus exposure and HLA in healthy donors. Study details: Of all 398 donors who were genotyped, roughly 81% belonged to the Caucasian-associated ancestry cluster. Overall study results and limits: A missense variant in DCLRE1C was later tied to TCR beta V- and J-gene trimming. After further analysis at a later stage, 17,000 or so TCR beta sequences were associated with HLA alleles at 0.05 false discovery rate.

Of note for this clone: What it recognizes is unknown.

PCR was performed using 60 Vbeta and 13 Jbeta primers. Per the study methods: Later reanalysis found 80 million or so unique TCR beta chains, some 10 million of them shared. The repertoire was sequenced with immunoSEQ multiplex PCR; TCRdb's copy has only in-frame clones and lacks some. The V and J calls and clone size come from that table; D and trimming were worked out from the DNA. Here the sample spans about 200,000 clones, around 83% being singletons. Per germline, CDR1 SGHTS and CDR2 YDEGEE. The CDR3 totals 17 residues. V dropped 4 bases and J dropped 2; count of bases not matched to a gene: 12. The clonotype comes from a girl between 5 and 17 years old in good health and CMV-seronegative. The sequenced material came from PBMCs. The chain carries TRBV5-8 and TRBJ2-3; 8 bases fit TRBD2. The CDR3: CASSPTSSGLLTDTQYF. CDR3 DNA sequence: TGTGCCAGCAGCCCAACCTCTAGCGGGTTACTCACAGATACGCAGTATTTT.